This T cell receptor beta chain derives from a study of T cell responses to AZD1222 COVID-19 vaccine. Study outcomes and limitations: Within unmutated variant regions lay the reported targets of nearly half of spike-specific TCRs. A mostly white British donor set with more females was recruited, and clonal diversity was possibly underestimated.

The assay was immunoSEQ multiplex PCR, and TCRdb's table has in-frame clones only and misses some. The sample comprises about 120,000 clones, around 83% of which are singletons, and about 2.9% rests with the top ten. To note about this clone: Its antigen is undetermined.

The CDR3 runs 15 residues. Germline CDR1 reads MDHEN; CDR2 reads SYDVKM. V lost 3 bases and J 0 bases, leaving 9 bases between the germline ends. Source: peripheral blood, taken 28 days after the second AZD1222 dose. The rearrangement uses TRBV28 and TRBJ1-5, with D perhaps TRBD1 (6 bases). This receptor was obtained from an adult who received the AZD1222 COVID-19 vaccine. The CDR3 is CASSFSDSSNQPQHF. CDR3 DNA sequence: TGTGCCAGCAGTTTTTCGGACAGTAGCAATCAGCCCCAGCATTTT.